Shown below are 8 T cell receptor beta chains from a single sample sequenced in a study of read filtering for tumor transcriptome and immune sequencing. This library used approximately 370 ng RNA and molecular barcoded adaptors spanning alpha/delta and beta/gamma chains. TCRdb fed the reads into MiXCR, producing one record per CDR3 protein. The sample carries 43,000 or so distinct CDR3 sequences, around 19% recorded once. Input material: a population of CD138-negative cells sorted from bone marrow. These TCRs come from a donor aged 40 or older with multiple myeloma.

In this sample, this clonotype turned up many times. CDR3 nucleotide sequence: TGTGCCAGCAGTGAACTGAGCCGTCAAGAGACCCAGTACTTC. It translates to CASSELSRQETQYF. V is TRBV25-1 and J is TRBJ2-5, with D unresolved. The CDR3 has 14 residues. CDR1 and CDR2 from the germline V gene are MGHDK and SYGVNS. V was shortened by 2 bases and J by 2 bases, with 9 bases between the two germline ends.

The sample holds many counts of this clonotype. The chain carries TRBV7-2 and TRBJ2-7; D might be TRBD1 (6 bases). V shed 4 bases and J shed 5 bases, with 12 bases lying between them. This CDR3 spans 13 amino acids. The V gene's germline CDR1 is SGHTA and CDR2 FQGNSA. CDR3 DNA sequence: TGTGCCAGCAGCTCTAGTCCAGGGGACGAGCAGTACTTC. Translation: CASSSSPGDEQYF.

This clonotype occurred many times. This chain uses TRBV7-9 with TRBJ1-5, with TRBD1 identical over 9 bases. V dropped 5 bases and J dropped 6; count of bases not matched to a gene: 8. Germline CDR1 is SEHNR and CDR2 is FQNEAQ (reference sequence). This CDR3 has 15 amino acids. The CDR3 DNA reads TGTGCCAGCAGCCTCGCCGGGACAGGGAGTCAGCCCCAGCATTTT. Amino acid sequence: CASSLAGTGSQPQHF. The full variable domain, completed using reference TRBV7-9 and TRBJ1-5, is DTGVSQNPRHKITKRGQNVTFRCDPISEHNRLYWYRQTLGQGPEFLTYFQNEAQLEKSRLLSDRFSAERPKGSFSTLEIQRTEQGDSAMYLCASSLAGTGSQPQHFGDGTRLSIL.

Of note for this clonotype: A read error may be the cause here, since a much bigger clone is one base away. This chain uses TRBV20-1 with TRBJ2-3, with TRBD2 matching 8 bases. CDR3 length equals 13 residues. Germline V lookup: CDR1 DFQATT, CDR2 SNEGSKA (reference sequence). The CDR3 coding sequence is TGCAGGGCAACTAGCGGCCTCACAGATACGCGGTATTTT. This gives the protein CRATSGLTDTRYF.

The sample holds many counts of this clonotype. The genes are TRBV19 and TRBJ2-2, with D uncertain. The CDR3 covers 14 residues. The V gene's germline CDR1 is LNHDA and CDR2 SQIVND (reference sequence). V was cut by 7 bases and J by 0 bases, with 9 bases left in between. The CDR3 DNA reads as TGTGCCAGTATGATCCGGGCGAACACCGGGGAGCTGTTTTTT. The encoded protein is CASMIRANTGELFF.

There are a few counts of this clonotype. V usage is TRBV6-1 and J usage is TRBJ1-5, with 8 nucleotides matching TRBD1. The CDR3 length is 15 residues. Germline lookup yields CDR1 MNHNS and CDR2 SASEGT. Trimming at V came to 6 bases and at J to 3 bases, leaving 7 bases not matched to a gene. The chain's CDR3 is CASRQWTGINQPQHF. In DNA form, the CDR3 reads TGTGCCAGCAGGCAATGGACAGGGATCAATCAGCCCCAGCATTTT.

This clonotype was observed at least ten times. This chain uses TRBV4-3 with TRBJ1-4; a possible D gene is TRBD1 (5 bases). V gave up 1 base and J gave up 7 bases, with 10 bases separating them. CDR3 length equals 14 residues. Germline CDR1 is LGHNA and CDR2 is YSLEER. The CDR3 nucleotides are TGCGCCAGCAGCCAAGCGGGGAGGGGTGAAAAACTGTTTTTT. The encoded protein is CASSQAGRGEKLFF.

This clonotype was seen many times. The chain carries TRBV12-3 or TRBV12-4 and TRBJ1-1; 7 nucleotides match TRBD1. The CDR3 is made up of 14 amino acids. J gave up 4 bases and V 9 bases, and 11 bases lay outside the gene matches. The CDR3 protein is CASTSTGKFTEAFF. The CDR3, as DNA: TGTGCCAGTACCTCGACAGGGAAGTTCACTGAAGCTTTCTTT.